This TCR beta chain stems from a study of stem cell transplantation in POMP-related autoinflammatory disease. Across the study: The study hypothesized thymoproteasome defects skew the TRB repertoire via impaired CD8+ selection.

Generated by immunoSEQ multiplex PCR, the TCRdb table keeps only in-frame clones and is missing some. This table holds more than 25,000 clones, around nine tenths found once. A word on this clone: Its specificity is not known.

Findings and caveats of the study: In patients with PRAID, every analyzed T-cell subset tended to show lower diversity and higher clonality.

Per the germline V gene, CDR1 is SGDLS and CDR2 is YYNGEE. The CDR3 loop spans 18 amino acids. The V end lost 2 bases, the J end lost 0 bases, and 18 bases lay between the germline ends. PRAID combined immunodeficiency and autoinflammation. The chain employs TRBV9 and TRBJ2-4; unclear D gene. The sequenced sample was CD4+ T cells from PBMCs, obtained before stem cell transplantation. The TCR originated in a human donor with POMP-related autoinflammation and immune dysregulation (PRAID). The DNA of the CDR3 is TGTGCCAGCAGCGTTCTTTCCGAGTTGGAATTAGCCAAAAACATTCAGTACTTC. This gives the protein CASSVLSELELAKNIQYF. Full variable domain (missing parts from reference TRBV9 and TRBJ2-4): DSGVTQTPKHLITATGQRVTLRCSPRSGDLSVYWYQQSLDQGLQFLIQYYNGEERAKGNILERFSAQQFPDLHSELNLSSLELGDSALYFCASSVLSELELAKNIQYFGAGTRLSVL.